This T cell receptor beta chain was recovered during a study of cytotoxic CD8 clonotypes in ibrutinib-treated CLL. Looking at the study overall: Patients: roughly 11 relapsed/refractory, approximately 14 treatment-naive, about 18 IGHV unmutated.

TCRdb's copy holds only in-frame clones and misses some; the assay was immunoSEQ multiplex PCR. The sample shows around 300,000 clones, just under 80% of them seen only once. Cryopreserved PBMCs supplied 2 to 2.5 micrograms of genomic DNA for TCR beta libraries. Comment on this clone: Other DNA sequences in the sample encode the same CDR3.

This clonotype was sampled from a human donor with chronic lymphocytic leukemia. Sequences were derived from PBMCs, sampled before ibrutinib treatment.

The CDR3 nucleotides read TGTGCCTGGAGTCGGGACAGGGGCTACGAGCAGTACTTC. It translates to CAWSRDRGYEQYF. The rearrangement uses TRBV30 and TRBJ2-7; 10 bases are a match to TRBD1. This CDR3 contains 13 residues. The ends lost 2 bases at V and 3 bases at J; junction bases unmatched: 1. Germline lookup yields CDR1 GTSNPN and CDR2 SVGIG (reference sequence).